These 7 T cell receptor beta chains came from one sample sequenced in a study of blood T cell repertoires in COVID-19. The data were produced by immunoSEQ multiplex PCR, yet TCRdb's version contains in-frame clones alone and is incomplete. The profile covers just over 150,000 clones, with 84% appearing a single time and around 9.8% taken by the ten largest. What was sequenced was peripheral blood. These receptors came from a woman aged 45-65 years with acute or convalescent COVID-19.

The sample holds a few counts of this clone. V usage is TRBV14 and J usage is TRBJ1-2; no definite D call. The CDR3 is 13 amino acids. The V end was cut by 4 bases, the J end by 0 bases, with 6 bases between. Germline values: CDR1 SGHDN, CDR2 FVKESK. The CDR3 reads CASSRTPNYGYTF. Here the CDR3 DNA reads TGTGCCAGCAGCCGTACACCTAACTATGGCTACACCTTC.

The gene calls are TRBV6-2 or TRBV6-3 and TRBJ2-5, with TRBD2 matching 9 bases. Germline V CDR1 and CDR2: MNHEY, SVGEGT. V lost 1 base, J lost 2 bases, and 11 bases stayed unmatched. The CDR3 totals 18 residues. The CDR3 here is CASSYFPWSGGLQETQYF. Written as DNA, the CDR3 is TGTGCCAGCAGTTACTTTCCTTGGAGCGGGGGGCTGCAAGAGACCCAGTACTTC.

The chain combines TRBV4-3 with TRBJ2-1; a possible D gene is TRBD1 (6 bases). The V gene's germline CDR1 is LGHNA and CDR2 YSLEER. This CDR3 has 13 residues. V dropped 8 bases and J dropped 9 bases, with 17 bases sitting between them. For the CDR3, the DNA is TGCGCCAGCGGGAAGAGGGTCAGGGGTGAGCAGTTCTTC. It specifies CASGKRVRGEQFF.

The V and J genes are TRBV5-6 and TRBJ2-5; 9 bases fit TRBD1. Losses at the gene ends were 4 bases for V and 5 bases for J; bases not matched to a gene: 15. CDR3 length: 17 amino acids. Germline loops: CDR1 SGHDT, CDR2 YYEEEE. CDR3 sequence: CASSPTLTGGSLETQYF. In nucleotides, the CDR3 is TGTGCCAGCAGCCCGACCTTAACAGGGGGCAGCCTGGAGACCCAGTACTTC.

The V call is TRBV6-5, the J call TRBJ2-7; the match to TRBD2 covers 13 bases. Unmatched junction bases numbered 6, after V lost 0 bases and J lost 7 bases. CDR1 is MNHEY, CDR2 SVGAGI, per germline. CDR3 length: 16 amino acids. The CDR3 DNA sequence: TGTGCCAGCAGTTACTCACTAGCGGGAGGGCAAAGAGAGCAGTACTTC. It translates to CASSYSLAGGQREQYF.

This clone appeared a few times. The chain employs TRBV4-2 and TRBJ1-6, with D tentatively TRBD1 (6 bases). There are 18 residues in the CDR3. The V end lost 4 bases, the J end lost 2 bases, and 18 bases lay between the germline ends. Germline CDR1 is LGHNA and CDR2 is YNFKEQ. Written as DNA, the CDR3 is TGTGCCAGCAGCCTTAGCGGGGGCAGGCGAACCTATAATTCACCCCTCCACTTT. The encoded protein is CASSLSGGRRTYNSPLHF.

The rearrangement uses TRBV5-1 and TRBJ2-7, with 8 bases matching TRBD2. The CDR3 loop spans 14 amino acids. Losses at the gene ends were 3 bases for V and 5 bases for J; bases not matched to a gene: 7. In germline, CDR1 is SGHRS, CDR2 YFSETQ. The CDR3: CASSYGGRMNEQYF. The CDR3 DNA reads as TGCGCCAGCAGCTATGGCGGGAGGATGAACGAGCAGTACTTC.